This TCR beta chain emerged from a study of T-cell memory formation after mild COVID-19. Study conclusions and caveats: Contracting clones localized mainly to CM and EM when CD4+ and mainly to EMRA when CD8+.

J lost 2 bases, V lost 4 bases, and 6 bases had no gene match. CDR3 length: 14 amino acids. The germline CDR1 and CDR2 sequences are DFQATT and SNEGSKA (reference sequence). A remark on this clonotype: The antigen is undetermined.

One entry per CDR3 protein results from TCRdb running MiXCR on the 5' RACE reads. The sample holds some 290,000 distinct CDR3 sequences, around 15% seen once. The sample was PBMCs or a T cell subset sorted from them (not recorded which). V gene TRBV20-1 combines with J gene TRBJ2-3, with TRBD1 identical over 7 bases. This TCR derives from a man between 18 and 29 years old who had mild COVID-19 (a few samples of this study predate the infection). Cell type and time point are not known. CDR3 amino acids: CSANTGAITDTQYF. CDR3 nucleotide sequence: TGCAGTGCTAACACAGGGGCCATCACAGATACGCAGTATTTT.